What follows describes a single TCR beta chain. The ends lost 3 bases at V and 8 bases at J; junction bases unmatched: 11. The CDR3 has 15 amino acids. Looked up from germline, CDR1 is SGHRS and CDR2 is YFSETQ. The assay was immunoSEQ multiplex PCR, and TCRdb's table has in-frame clones only and misses some. Counted here are 90,000 to 150,000 clones, more than 65% occurring once; the ten biggest clones make up 4% to 6%. The sample comes from a study of radiotherapy plus CTLA-4 blockade in lung cancer. The chain employs TRBV5-1 and TRBJ2-1; 7 nucleotides align to TRBD1. The source was peripheral blood, collected from a patient treated with radiotherapy plus ipilimumab. The receptor's source is a human donor with non-small cell lung cancer who had a partial response to radiotherapy plus ipilimumab. The DNA for the CDR3 is TGCGCCAGCAGCTCACAGGGGTTTACGAGGGATGAGCAGTTCTTC. It yields the protein CASSSQGFTRDEQFF.